These 26 T cell receptor beta chains came from one sample sequenced in a study of T-cell memory formation after mild COVID-19 (dated by TCRdb to the early 2020s). Receptors were amplified or captured by 5' RACE. TCRdb lists the instrument as Illumina NovaSeq 6000. The raw public reads went through TCRdb reprocessing: fastp at Q25, MiXCR clone calling, in-frame beta chains kept. One record per CDR3 amino acid sequence lists the most common genes and DNA. This sample comprises tens of thousands of distinct CDR3 sequences, 6% to 8% of them detected only once. The ten top clones hold around 1.5% of the sample. Sequenced: PBMCs or a T cell subset sorted from them (not recorded which). These receptors were collected from a man younger than 35 who had mild COVID-19 (a few samples of this study predate the infection). The sample titles of this study are shuffled in the database, so cell type and time point are left out; the donor was told from shared clones.

This clonotype was seen ten or more times. This chain links TRBV27 with TRBJ1-1; 7 bases line up with TRBD1. The CDR3 runs 16 residues. The germline CDR1 and CDR2 sequences are MNHEY and SMNVEV (reference sequence). The junction had 14 bases not matched to a gene; V was cut back by 10 bases and J by 0 bases. For the CDR3, the DNA is TGTGCCACCTCTGCCCGGAAGGGGGCCATGAACACTGAAGCTTTCTTT. This encodes CATSARKGAMNTEAFF.

The chain is built from TRBV6-4 and TRBJ2-5; the D gene is possibly TRBD2 (6 bases). CDR3 length equals 12 residues. CDR1 is MRHNA, CDR2 SNTAGT, per germline. Trimming removed 10 bases from V and 5 bases from J, with 14 bases in between. CDR3 DNA sequence: TGTGCCACCCTAGGAGGGCGGGAGACCCAGTACTTC. It encodes CATLGGRETQYF.

This clonotype was detected ten times or more. The J gene is TRBJ2-7, the V gene TRBV5-1; D not resolved. V was clipped by 7 bases and J by 1 base, with 15 bases between them. This CDR3 has 14 residues. Germline V gene sequence: CDR1 SGHRS, CDR2 YFSETQ. Here the CDR3 DNA reads TGCGCCAGCGGCAAGGGATTAGGATCCTACGAGCAGTACTTC. Translating it yields CASGKGLGSYEQYF.

This clonotype was detected a few times. The genes are TRBV20-1 and TRBJ2-3; D assignment may be TRBD1 or TRBD2 (6 bases each). Germline V gene sequence: CDR1 DFQATT, CDR2 SNEGSKA (reference sequence). The CDR3 contains 13 residues. Trimming took off 7 bases at V and 1 base at J, with 12 bases between the two ends. CDR3 in amino acids: CSGGGPGTDTQYF. The DNA of the CDR3 is TGCAGTGGTGGGGGGCCGGGCACAGATACGCAGTATTTT.

At least ten counts were recorded for this clonotype. This sequence joins TRBV5-1 and TRBJ2-7; D may be TRBD1 or TRBD2 (5 bases each). Germline CDR1 and CDR2: SGHRS and YFSETQ. This CDR3 has 14 residues. V was trimmed by 4 bases and J by 0 bases, leaving 11 bases between them. As DNA, the CDR3 is TGCGCCAGCAGCCTATCAGGGAGCTCCTACGAGCAGTACGTC. Its translation: CASSLSGSSYEQYV.

V usage is TRBV6-2 or TRBV6-3 and J usage is TRBJ2-2; D call uncertain. V was trimmed by 7 bases and J by 0 bases, leaving 12 bases between them. The CDR3 contains 15 residues. The germline V gene has CDR1 MNHEY and CDR2 SVGEGT. CDR3 in amino acids: CASTHSTANTGELFF. The DNA of the CDR3 is TGTGCCAGCACCCACTCGACCGCGAACACCGGGGAGCTGTTTTTT.

The chain joins TRBV7-2 to TRBJ2-5; D uncertain. The germline gives CDR1 SGHTA, CDR2 FQGNSA. This CDR3 contains 11 residues. The V end was cut by 6 bases, the J end by 6 bases, with 8 bases between. CDR3 in amino acids: CASRLSKTQYF. The DNA for the CDR3 is TGTGCCAGCAGGCTTAGTAAGACCCAGTACTTC.

This clonotype was picked up many times. The chain is built from TRBV7-2 and TRBJ2-5, with TRBD2 as a possible D gene (5 bases). This CDR3 region has 14 residues. Germline CDR1 SGHTA, CDR2 FQGNSA. Trimming took 2 bases from V and 1 from J, leaving 8 bases between them. CDR3 amino acids: CASSLNLAQETQYF. CDR3 in DNA: TGTGCCAGCAGCTTAAATCTAGCCCAAGAGACCCAGTACTTC.

V usage is TRBV20-1 and J usage is TRBJ2-3; 7 bases map to TRBD2. Germline V lookup: CDR1 DFQATT, CDR2 SNEGSKA (reference sequence). There are 14 residues in the CDR3. The V gene end was trimmed by 7 bases and the J gene end by 0 bases; junction bases not matched to a gene: 7. CDR3 sequence reads: CSVSGPGSTDTQYF. For the CDR3, the DNA is TGCAGTGTTAGCGGGCCCGGTAGCACAGATACGCAGTATTTT.

This clonotype was counted many times. The chain couples TRBV7-9 to TRBJ2-3, with 7 bases matching TRBD1. The germline CDR1 and CDR2 sequences are SEHNR and FQNEAQ (reference sequence). Trimming cost V 3 bases and J 5 bases; bases outside gene matches: 5. The CDR3 totals 14 residues. The CDR3 DNA sequence: TGTGCCAGCAGCTTTTCCAACAGGGGAGATACGCAGTATTTT. Its translation is CASSFSNRGDTQYF.

In its sample, this clonotype was seen many times. The V and J genes are TRBV15 and TRBJ2-1; 12 bases agree with TRBD2. The germline V gene has CDR1 LNHNV and CDR2 YYDKDF (reference sequence). The trim removed 5 bases at V and 10 bases at J, leaving 15 bases unmatched. There are 17 residues in the CDR3. CDR3 region: CATSGGLAGRSNSEQFF. The DNA of the CDR3 is TGTGCCACCAGCGGCGGACTAGCGGGGAGATCCAATAGCGAGCAGTTCTTC.

In its sample, this clonotype was seen a few times. This chain uses TRBV7-2 with TRBJ1-3; D possibly corresponds to TRBD1 (5 bases). The V and J ends lost 2 bases and 7 bases respectively, with 12 bases between them. Germline CDR1 is SGHTA and CDR2 is FQGNSA. This CDR3 region has 14 residues. The CDR3 sequence is CASSLSGTLNTIYF. In DNA, the CDR3 is TGTGCCAGCAGCTTATCGGGGACTTTGAACACCATATATTTT.

This clonotype turned up a few times. The J gene is TRBJ2-3, the V gene TRBV4-1, with TRBD2 matching over 7 bases. With 1 base clipped from V and 5 bases from J, the junction kept 3 bases outside the gene matches. In germline, CDR1 is MGHRA, CDR2 YSYEKL. There are 14 residues in the CDR3. For the CDR3, the DNA is TGCGCCAGCAGCCAAGGGGACTACTTAGATACGCAGTATTTT. Translation: CASSQGDYLDTQYF.

This clonotype was picked up a small number of times. This rearrangement joins TRBV28 to TRBJ2-7, with 8 nucleotides matching TRBD1. The V segment lost 5 bases and the J segment 3 bases; nucleotides outside the gene matches: 3. The CDR3 is 13 amino acids. Germline loops: CDR1 MDHEN, CDR2 SYDVKM. The CDR3 reads CASSSGQGYEQYV. The CDR3 DNA sequence: TGTGCCAGCAGTAGCGGACAGGGCTACGAGCAGTACGTC.

V gene TRBV7-2 combines with J gene TRBJ2-6, with D hard to call. From germline, CDR1 is SGHTA and CDR2 FQGNSA. CDR3 length: 17 residues. V was cut by 3 bases and J by 4 bases, with 16 bases left in between. This CDR3 is CASSFSLHQAGANVLTF. CDR3 nucleotides: TGTGCCAGCAGCTTCAGTCTCCATCAGGCCGGGGCCAACGTCCTGACTTTC.

This rearrangement joins TRBV29-1 to TRBJ2-7, with 7 bases matching TRBD1. V dropped 6 bases and J dropped 0; count of bases not matched to a gene: 17. The CDR3 runs 17 residues. Germline loops: CDR1 SQVTM, CDR2 ANQGSEA. The CDR3 is CSVRVPPGQRSSYEQYF. The CDR3, as DNA: TGCAGCGTGAGAGTCCCCCCGGGACAGCGTAGCTCCTACGAGCAGTACTTC.

The rearrangement links TRBV6-5 to TRBJ2-2; D gene unclear. CDR1 and CDR2 from the germline V gene are MNHEY and SVGAGI. Between the trimmed V and J ends, which lost 2 bases and 2 bases, there was a span of 12 bases. This CDR3 is built from 16 residues. The CDR3 sequence: CASSYRRTANTGELFF. The CDR3 coding sequence is TGTGCCAGCAGTTACCGACGGACGGCAAACACCGGGGAGCTGTTTTTT.

The V gene is TRBV7-2, the J gene TRBJ2-5; D is possibly TRBD1 (5 bases). This CDR3 is 14 amino acids long. The germline CDR1 and CDR2 sequences are SGHTA and FQGNSA. The V gene lost 5 bases and the J gene lost 1 base, with 11 bases spanning the gap. This chain's CDR3 is CASSPGRSQETQYF. In nucleotides, the CDR3 is TGTGCCAGCAGCCCAGGGCGGAGCCAAGAGACCCAGTACTTC.

The rearrangement uses TRBV27 and TRBJ1-2, with D maybe TRBD1 (6 bases). Germline CDR1 MNHEY, CDR2 SMNVEV (reference sequence). This CDR3 comprises 14 residues. The ends were cut back, 4 bases at V and 8 bases at J, with 17 bases in the middle. The CDR3 loop is CASSSQGIGQGYTF. In nucleotides, the CDR3 is TGTGCCAGCAGTTCCCAGGGGATAGGTCAGGGCTACACCTTC.

This clonotype showed up many times. This chain links TRBV5-1 with TRBJ2-3, with TRBD2 matching 7 bases. Trimming at V came to 0 bases and at J to 2 bases, leaving 6 bases not matched to a gene. This CDR3 spans 16 amino acids. Per germline, CDR1 SGHRS and CDR2 YFSETQ. CDR3 DNA sequence: TGCGCCAGCAGCTTGGGGCTAGCGGTTCCCACAGATACGCAGTATTTT. Translated, it gives CASSLGLAVPTDTQYF. Using reference TRBV5-1 and TRBJ2-3 for the parts outside the CDR3, the full variable domain is KAGVTQTPRYLIKTRGQQVTLSCSPISGHRSVSWYQQTPGQGLQFLFEYFSETQRNKGNFPGRFSGRQFSNSRSEMNVSTLELGDSALYLCASSLGLAVPTDTQYFGPGTRLTVL.

This clonotype was seen a few times. The rearrangement links TRBV6-1 to TRBJ1-5; possible D gene TRBD1, 5 bases. The length of the CDR3 is 14 residues. Germline CDR1 MNHNS, CDR2 SASEGT. V lost 0 bases and J lost 7, with 10 bases in between. The CDR3 DNA follows: TGTGCCAGCAGTGAAGCGGGGGGGAGACAGCCCCAGCATTTT. Translation gives CASSEAGGRQPQHF.

This rearrangement joins TRBV27 to TRBJ1-4; TRBD1 might be the D (6 bases). Germline CDR1 reads MNHEY; CDR2 reads SMNVEV (reference sequence). The germline V and J ends were trimmed by 6 bases and 8 bases, with 19 bases remaining between them. This CDR3 comprises 15 residues. CDR3 loop: CASSLPQGVEEKLFF. CDR3 DNA: TGTGCCAGCAGCCTACCACAGGGAGTGGAGGAAAAACTGTTTTTT. Full variable domain (rest looked up from reference TRBV27 and TRBJ1-4): EAQVTQNPRYLITVTGKKLTVTCSQNMNHEYMSWYRQDPGLGLRQIYYSMNVEVTDKGDVPEGYKVSRKEKRNFPLILESPSPNQTSLYFCASSLPQGVEEKLFFGSGTQLSVL.

The table lists this clonotype with many counts. The chain has TRBV12-3 or TRBV12-4 and TRBJ1-2; 9 positions agree with TRBD1. The CDR3 is made up of 14 amino acids. The ends lost 5 bases at V and 4 bases at J; junction bases unmatched: 5. CDR3: CASSPTGGPYGYTF. The CDR3 region has the DNA TGTGCCAGCAGTCCGACAGGGGGGCCCTATGGCTACACCTTC.

The CDR3 loop reads CASSVRGAGANVLTF. The CDR3 DNA sequence: TGTGCCAGCAGCGTGAGGGGGGCTGGGGCCAACGTCCTGACTTTC. The chain is built from TRBV9 and TRBJ2-6, with D possibly called TRBD1 or TRBD2 (6 bases each). The CDR3 sequence is 15 residues long. The germline CDR1 and CDR2 sequences are SGDLS and YYNGEE. With 2 bases removed from V and 2 bases from J, the gap between germline ends came to 8 bases. The entire variable domain, with the rest obtained from reference TRBV9 and TRBJ2-6, is as follows: DSGVTQTPKHLITATGQRVTLRCSPRSGDLSVYWYQQSLDQGLQFLIQYYNGEERAKGNILERFSAQQFPDLHSELNLSSLELGDSALYFCASSVRGAGANVLTFGAGSRLTVL.

This clonotype came up a few times. V is TRBV7-2 and J is TRBJ2-5; 8 bases are shared with TRBD1. The V gene's germline CDR1 is SGHTA and CDR2 FQGNSA. The V segment lost 4 bases and the J segment 5 bases; nucleotides outside the gene matches: 6. The CDR3 has 14 amino acids. The CDR3 is CASSYQGAGETQYF. The CDR3 DNA sequence: TGTGCCAGCAGCTACCAGGGGGCGGGTGAGACCCAGTACTTC.

This clonotype has a handful of counts. The chain carries TRBV20-1 and TRBJ2-7; either TRBD1 or TRBD2 may supply D (5 bases each). Germline assignment: CDR1 DFQATT and CDR2 SNEGSKA (reference sequence). V lost 6 bases, J lost 2 bases, and 20 bases lay in between. The CDR3 is 15 residues long. CDR3 sequence: CSAPLWETAAYEQYF. The CDR3 bases are TGCAGTGCGCCCCTCTGGGAGACAGCAGCCTACGAGCAGTACTTC.